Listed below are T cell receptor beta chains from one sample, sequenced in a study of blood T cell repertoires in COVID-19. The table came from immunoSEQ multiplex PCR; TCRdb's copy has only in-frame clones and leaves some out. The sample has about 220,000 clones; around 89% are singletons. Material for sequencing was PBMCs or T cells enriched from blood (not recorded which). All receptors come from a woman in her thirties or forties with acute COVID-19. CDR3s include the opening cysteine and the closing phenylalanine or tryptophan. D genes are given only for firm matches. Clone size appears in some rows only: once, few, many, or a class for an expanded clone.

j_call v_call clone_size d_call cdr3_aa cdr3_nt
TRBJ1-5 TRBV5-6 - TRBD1 CASSETGVQPQHF TGTGCCAGCAGCGAGACAGGGGTCCAGCCCCAGCATTTT
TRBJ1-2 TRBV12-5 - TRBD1 CASGWGQDRYGYTF TGTGCTAGTGGTTGGGGACAGGACCGCTATGGCTACACCTTC
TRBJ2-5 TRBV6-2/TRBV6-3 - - CASSYSPDGGETQYF TGTGCCAGCAGTTACTCACCCGACGGGGGAGAGACCCAGTACTTC
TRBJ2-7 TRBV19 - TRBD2 CASKPSGGATYEQYF TGTGCCAGTAAACCGAGCGGGGGGGCAACCTACGAGCAGTACTTC
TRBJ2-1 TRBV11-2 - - CASSLNTGAYNEQFF TGTGCCAGCAGCTTAAACACGGGGGCCTACAATGAGCAGTTCTTC
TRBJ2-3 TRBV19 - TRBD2 CASHGYKRGAQYF TGTGCCAGTCACGGCTATAAGCGGGGGGCGCAGTATTTT
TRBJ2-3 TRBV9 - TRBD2 CASSTLGLAGGPGTQYF TGTGCCAGCAGCACTCTTGGGCTAGCGGGGGGTCCCGGTACGCAGTATTTT
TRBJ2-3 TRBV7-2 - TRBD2 CASSFTSGPTSTDTQYF TGTGCCAGCAGCTTTACTAGCGGGCCCACTAGCACAGATACGCAGTATTTT
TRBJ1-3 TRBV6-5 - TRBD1 CASIQGANGNTIYF TGTGCCAGCATACAGGGGGCTAACGGAAACACCATATATTTT
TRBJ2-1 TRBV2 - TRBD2 CASGGTSAKSSYNEQFF TGTGCCAGCGGTGGGACTAGCGCTAAAAGCTCCTACAATGAGCAGTTCTTC
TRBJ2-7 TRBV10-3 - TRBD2 CAISPRHSGTSGYEQYF TGTGCCATCAGTCCTAGGCATTCCGGGACTAGCGGCTACGAGCAGTACTTC
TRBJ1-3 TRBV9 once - CASSVSLRREGPGNTIYF TGTGCCAGCAGCGTTAGCTTACGTCGTGAGGGCCCTGGAAACACCATATATTTT
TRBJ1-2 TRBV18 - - CASPRQVVNYGYTF TGTGCCAGCCCACGACAGGTCGTCAACTATGGCTACACCTTC
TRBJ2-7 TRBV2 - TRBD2 CASSLGLASEQYF TGTGCCAGCAGTTTGGGACTAGCGTCCGAGCAGTACTTC
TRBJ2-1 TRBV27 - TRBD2 CASSSPLIAGYNEQFF TGTGCCAGCAGTTCCCCACTAATAGCGGGGTACAATGAGCAGTTCTTC
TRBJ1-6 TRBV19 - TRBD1 CASTLGQYNSPLHF TGTGCCAGTACCTTGGGACAGTATAATTCACCCCTCCACTTT
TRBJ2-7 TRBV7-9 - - CASSLKSESYEQYF TGTGCCAGCAGCTTAAAATCAGAATCCTACGAGCAGTACTTC
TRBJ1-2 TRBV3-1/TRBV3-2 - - CASSRSGARLEGYTF TGTGCCAGCAGCCGATCAGGGGCCCGATTGGAGGGCTACACCTTC